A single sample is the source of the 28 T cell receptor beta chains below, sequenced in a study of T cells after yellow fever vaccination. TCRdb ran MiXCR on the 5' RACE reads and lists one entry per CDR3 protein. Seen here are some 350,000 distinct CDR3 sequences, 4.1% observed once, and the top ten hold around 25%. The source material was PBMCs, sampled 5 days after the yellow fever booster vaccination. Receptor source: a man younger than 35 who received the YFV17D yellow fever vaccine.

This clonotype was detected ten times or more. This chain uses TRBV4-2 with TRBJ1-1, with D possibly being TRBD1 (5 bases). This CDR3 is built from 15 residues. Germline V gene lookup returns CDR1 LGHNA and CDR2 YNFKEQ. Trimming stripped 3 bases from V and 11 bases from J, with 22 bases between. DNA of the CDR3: TGTGCCAGCAGCCATCAGACCCGGGACGCGGGTCTGGCTTTCTTT. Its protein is CASSHQTRDAGLAFF.

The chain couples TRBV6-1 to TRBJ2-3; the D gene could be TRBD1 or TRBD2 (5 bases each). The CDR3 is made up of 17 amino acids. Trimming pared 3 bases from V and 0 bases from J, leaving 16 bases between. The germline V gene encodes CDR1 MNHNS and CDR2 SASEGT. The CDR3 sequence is CASSEGRQLFSTDTQYF. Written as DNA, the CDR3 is TGTGCCAGCAGTGAGGGGAGACAGCTATTTAGCACAGATACGCAGTATTTT.

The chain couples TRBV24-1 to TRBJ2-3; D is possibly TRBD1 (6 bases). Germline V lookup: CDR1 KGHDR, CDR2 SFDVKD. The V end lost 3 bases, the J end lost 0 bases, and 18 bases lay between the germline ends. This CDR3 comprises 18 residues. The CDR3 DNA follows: TGTGCCACCAGTGATCCCACAGGGCCCTCCCATAGCACAGATACGCAGTATTTT. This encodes CATSDPTGPSHSTDTQYF.

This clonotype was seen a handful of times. CDR3 sequence reads: CASSQEFATSSSYNEQFF. CDR3 nucleotides: TGTGCCAGCAGCCAAGAGTTCGCGACTAGCAGCTCCTACAATGAGCAGTTCTTC. The chain is built from TRBV3-1 and TRBJ2-1; 7 positions match TRBD2. Trimming removed 0 bases from V and 0 bases from J; junction bases left unmatched: 8. The CDR3 contains 18 residues. Germline CDR1 and CDR2: LGHDT and YNNKEL (reference sequence).

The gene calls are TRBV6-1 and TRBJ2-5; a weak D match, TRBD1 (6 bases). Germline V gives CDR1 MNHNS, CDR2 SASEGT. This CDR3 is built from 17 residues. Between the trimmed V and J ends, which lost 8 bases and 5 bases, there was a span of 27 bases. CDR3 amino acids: CASPRGNRAFQGETQYF. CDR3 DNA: TGTGCCAGCCCACGAGGTAACAGAGCGTTTCAGGGGGAGACCCAGTACTTC.

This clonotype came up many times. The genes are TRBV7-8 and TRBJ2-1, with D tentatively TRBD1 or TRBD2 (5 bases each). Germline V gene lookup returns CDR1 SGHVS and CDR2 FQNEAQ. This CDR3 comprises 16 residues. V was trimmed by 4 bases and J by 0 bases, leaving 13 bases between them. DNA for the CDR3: TGTGCCAGCAGCTCCGTTACGGGGCCCTCCTACAATGAGCAGTTCTTC. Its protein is CASSSVTGPSYNEQFF.

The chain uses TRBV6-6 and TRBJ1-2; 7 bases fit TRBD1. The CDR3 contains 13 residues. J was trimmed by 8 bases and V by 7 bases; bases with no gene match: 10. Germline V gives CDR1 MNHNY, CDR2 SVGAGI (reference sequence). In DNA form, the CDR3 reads TGTGCCAGCACCCAACAGGGGATGGGGGGCTACACCTTC. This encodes CASTQQGMGGYTF.

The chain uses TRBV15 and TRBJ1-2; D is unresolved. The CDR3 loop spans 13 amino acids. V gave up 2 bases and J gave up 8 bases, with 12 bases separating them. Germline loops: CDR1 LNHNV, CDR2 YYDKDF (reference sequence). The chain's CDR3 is CATSRPGRGGYTF. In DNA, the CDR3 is TGTGCCACCAGCAGACCCGGACGGGGAGGCTACACCTTC.

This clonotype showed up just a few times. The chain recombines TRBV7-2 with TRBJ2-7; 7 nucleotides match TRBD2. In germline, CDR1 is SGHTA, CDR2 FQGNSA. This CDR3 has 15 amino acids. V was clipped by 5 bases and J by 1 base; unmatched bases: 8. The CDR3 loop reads CASSLTGLGSYEQYV. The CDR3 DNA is TGTGCCAGCAGCCTAACCGGACTAGGATCCTACGAGCAGTACGTC.

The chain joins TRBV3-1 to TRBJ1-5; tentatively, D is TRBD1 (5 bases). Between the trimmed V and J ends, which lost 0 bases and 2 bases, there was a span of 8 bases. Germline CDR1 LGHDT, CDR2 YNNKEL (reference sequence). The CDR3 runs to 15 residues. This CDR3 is CASSQDWGGNQPQHF. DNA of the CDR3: TGTGCCAGCAGCCAAGATTGGGGGGGCAATCAGCCCCAGCATTTT.

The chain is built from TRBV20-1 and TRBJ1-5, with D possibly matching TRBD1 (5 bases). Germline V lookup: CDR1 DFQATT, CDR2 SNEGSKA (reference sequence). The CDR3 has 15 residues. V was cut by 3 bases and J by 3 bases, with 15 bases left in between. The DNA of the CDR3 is TGCAGTGCTAGGCCCGGGGGATCCACCAATCAGCCCCAGCATTTT. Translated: CSARPGGSTNQPQHF.

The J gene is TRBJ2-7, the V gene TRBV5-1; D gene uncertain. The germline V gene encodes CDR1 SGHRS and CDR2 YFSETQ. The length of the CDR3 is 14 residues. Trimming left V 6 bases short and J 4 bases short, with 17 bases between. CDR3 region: CASTPAVASYEQYF. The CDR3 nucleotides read TGCGCCAGCACCCCGGCAGTAGCATCATACGAGCAGTACTTC. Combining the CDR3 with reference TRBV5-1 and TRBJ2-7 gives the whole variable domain KAGVTQTPRYLIKTRGQQVTLSCSPISGHRSVSWYQQTPGQGLQFLFEYFSETQRNKGNFPGRFSGRQFSNSRSEMNVSTLELGDSALYLCASTPAVASYEQYFGPGTRLTVT.

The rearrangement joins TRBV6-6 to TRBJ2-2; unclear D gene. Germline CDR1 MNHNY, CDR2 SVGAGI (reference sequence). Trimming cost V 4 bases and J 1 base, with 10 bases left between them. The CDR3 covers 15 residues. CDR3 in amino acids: CASSLWQVNTGELFF. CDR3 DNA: TGTGCCAGCAGTTTGTGGCAGGTGAACACCGGGGAGCTGTTTTTT.

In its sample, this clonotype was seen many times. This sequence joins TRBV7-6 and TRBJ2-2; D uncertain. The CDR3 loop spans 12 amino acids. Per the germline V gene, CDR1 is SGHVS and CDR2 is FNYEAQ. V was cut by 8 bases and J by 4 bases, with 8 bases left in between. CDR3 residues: CASAGATGELFF. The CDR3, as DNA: TGTGCCAGCGCCGGTGCCACCGGGGAGCTGTTTTTT. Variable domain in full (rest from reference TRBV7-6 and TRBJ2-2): GAGVSQSPRYKVTKRGQDVALRCDPISGHVSLYWYRQALGQGPEFLTYFNYEAQQDKSGLPNDRFSAERPEGSISTLTIQRTEQRDSAMYRCASAGATGELFFGEGSRLTVL.

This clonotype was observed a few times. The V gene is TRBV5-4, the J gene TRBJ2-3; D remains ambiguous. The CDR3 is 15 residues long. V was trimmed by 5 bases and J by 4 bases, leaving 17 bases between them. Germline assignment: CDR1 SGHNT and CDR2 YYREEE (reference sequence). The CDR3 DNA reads TGTGCCAGCAGTTCAACCCCTACTCCGCCAGATACGCAGTATTTT. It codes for CASSSTPTPPDTQYF.

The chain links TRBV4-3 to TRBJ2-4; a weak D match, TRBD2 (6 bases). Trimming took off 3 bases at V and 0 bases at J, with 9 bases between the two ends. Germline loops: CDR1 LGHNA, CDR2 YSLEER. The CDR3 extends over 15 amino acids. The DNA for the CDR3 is TGCGCCAGCAGCCAGGGACTCGAAGCCAAAAACATTCAGTACTTC. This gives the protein CASSQGLEAKNIQYF.

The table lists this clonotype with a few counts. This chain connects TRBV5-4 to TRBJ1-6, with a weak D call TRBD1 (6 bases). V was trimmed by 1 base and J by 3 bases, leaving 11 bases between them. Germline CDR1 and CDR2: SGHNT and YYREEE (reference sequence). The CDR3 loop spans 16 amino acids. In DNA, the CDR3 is TGTGCCAGCAGCTTGCGAGGGACATACTATAATTCACCCCTCCACTTT. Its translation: CASSLRGTYYNSPLHF.

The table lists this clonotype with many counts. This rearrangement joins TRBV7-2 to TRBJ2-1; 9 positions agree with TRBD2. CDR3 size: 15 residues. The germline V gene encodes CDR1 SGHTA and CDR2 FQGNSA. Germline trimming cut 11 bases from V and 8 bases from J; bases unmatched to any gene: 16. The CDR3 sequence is CASKDLAGSSYEQFF. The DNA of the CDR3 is TGTGCCTCCAAGGATCTAGCGGGGAGCTCTTATGAGCAGTTCTTC.

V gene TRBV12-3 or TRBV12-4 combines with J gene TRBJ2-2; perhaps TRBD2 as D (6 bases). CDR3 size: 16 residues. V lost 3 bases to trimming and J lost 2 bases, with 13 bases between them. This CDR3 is CASSLEGVGNTGELFF. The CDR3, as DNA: TGTGCCAGCAGTTTGGAGGGTGTGGGAAACACCGGGGAGCTGTTTTTT.

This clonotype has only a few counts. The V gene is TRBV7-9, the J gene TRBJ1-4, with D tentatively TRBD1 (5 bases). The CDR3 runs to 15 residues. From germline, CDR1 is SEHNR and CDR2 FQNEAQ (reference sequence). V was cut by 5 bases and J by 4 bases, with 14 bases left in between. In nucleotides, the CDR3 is TGTGCCAGCAGCCACGCCGGGACCCATAATGAAAAACTGTTTTTT. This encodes CASSHAGTHNEKLFF.

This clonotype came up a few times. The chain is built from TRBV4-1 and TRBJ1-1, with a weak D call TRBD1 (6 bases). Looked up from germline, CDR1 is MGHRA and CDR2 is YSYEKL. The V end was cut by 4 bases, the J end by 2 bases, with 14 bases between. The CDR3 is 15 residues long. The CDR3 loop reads CASSRVDRSNTEAFF. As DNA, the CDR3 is TGCGCCAGCAGCCGGGTGGACAGATCTAACACTGAAGCTTTCTTT.

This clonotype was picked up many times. CDR3 sequence (DNA): TGCAGTGCTAAATCCGGGACCAAGGCTAGCACAGATACGCAGTATTTT. It specifies CSAKSGTKASTDTQYF. The chain carries TRBV20-1 and TRBJ2-3; TRBD1 or TRBD2 may be the D gene (5 bases each). The ends were cut back, 4 bases at V and 0 bases at J, with 17 bases in the middle. Germline-derived CDR1 and CDR2 are DFQATT and SNEGSKA (reference sequence). This CDR3 is built from 16 residues.

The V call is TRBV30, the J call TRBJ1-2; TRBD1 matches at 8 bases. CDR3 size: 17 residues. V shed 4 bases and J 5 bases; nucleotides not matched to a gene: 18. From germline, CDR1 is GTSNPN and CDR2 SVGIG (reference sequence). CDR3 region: CAWNTDRDGGAWYGYTF. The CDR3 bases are TGTGCCTGGAACACGGACAGGGATGGAGGGGCTTGGTATGGCTACACCTTC.

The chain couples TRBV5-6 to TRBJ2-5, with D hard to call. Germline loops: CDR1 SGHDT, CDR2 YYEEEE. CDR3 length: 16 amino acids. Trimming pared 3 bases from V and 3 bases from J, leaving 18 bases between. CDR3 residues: CASSYRTSLPEETQYF. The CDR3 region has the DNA TGTGCCAGCAGCTATCGGACCAGTTTGCCGGAAGAGACCCAGTACTTC.

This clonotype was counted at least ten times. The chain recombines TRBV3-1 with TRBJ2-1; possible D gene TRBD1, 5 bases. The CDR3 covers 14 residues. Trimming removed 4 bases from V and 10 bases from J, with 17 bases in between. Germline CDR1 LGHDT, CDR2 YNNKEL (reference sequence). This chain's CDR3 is CASSRTMTDTEQFF. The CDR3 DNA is TGTGCCAGCAGCCGAACAATGACAGACACCGAGCAGTTCTTC.

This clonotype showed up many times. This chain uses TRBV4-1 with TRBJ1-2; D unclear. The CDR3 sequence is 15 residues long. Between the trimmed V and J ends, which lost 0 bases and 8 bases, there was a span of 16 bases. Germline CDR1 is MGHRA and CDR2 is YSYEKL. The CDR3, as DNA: TGCGCCAGCAGCCAAGATTCCGCCGAGGGCGGGGGCTACACCTTC. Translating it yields CASSQDSAEGGGYTF.

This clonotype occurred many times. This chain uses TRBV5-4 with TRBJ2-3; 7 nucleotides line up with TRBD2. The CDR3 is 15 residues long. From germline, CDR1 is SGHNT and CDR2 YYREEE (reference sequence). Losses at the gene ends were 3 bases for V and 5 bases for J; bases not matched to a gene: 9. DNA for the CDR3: TGTGCCAGCAGCTCCCGGGGGGAGGGCGGAGATACGCAGTATTTT. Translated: CASSSRGEGGDTQYF.

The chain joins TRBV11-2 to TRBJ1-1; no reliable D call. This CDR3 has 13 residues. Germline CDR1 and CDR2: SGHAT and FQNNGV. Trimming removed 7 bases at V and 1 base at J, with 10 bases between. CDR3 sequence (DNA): TGTGCCAGCATCCGCGGACGGAACACTGAAGCTTTCTTT. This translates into CASIRGRNTEAFF.